Listed below are T cell receptor beta chains from one sample, sequenced in a study of T-cell memory formation after mild COVID-19. TCRdb re-derived calls from the 5' RACE reads in MiXCR, one entry per CDR3 protein. The sample gives approximately 42,000 distinct CDR3 sequences, approximately 7% of which show up once; about 0.8% is in the top ten. Sequenced sample: PBMCs or a T cell subset sorted from them (not recorded which). The receptors were gathered from an adult who had mild COVID-19 (a few samples of this study predate the infection). Cell type and time point are not known. The CDR3 runs from the conserved cysteine through the conserved F or W. Each record gives: D gene, clone size, J gene, V gene, CDR3 protein, CDR3 DNA. D genes are given only for firm matches. The size of a clone is reported for some rows only, either as once, few or many, or as a class for expanded clones.

d_gene: -
abundance: -
j_gene: TRBJ2-5
v_gene: TRBV6-2/TRBV6-3
CDR3aa: CASSYRVKETQYF
CDR3nt: TGTGCCAGCAGTTACCGGGTAAAAGAGACCCAGTACTTC

d_gene: TRBD2
abundance: many
j_gene: TRBJ2-1
v_gene: TRBV20-1
CDR3aa: CSARKSSGILDEQFF
CDR3nt: TGCAGTGCTAGAAAGTCTAGCGGGATTCTGGATGAGCAGTTCTTC

d_gene: TRBD2
abundance: -
j_gene: TRBJ2-7
v_gene: TRBV14
CDR3aa: CASSLPGLGVDEQYF
CDR3nt: TGTGCCAGCAGCCTCCCGGGACTAGGCGTCGACGAGCAGTACTTC

d_gene: TRBD2
abundance: -
j_gene: TRBJ2-2
v_gene: TRBV4-1
CDR3aa: CASNKLASNTGELFF
CDR3nt: TGCGCCAGCAACAAACTAGCGTCGAACACCGGGGAGCTGTTTTTT

d_gene: -
abundance: -
j_gene: TRBJ1-1
v_gene: TRBV11-2
CDR3aa: CASSLSGQFNTEAFF
CDR3nt: TGTGCCAGCAGCTTGAGCGGACAGTTTAACACTGAAGCTTTCTTT

d_gene: -
abundance: many
j_gene: TRBJ1-1
v_gene: TRBV20-1
CDR3aa: CSSRGPGARNTEAFF
CDR3nt: TGCAGTTCGAGGGGTCCTGGGGCAAGGAACACTGAAGCTTTCTTT

d_gene: TRBD1
abundance: -
j_gene: TRBJ2-1
v_gene: TRBV29-1
CDR3aa: CSVRQGYEQFF
CDR3nt: TGCAGCGTCCGACAGGGCTATGAGCAGTTCTTC

d_gene: -
abundance: -
j_gene: TRBJ1-1
v_gene: TRBV12-3/TRBV12-4
CDR3aa: CATGIGRMNTEAFF
CDR3nt: TGTGCCACTGGGATCGGGCGGATGAACACTGAAGCTTTCTTT

d_gene: -
abundance: many
j_gene: TRBJ2-5
v_gene: TRBV7-9
CDR3aa: CASSLNGGRSLETQYF
CDR3nt: TGTGCCAGCAGCTTAAACGGGGGGCGTTCGTTAGAGACCCAGTACTTC

d_gene: TRBD1
abundance: few
j_gene: TRBJ2-3
v_gene: TRBV2
CDR3aa: CASRRVPGQGPDTQYF
CDR3nt: TGTGCCAGCAGAAGGGTCCCGGGACAGGGGCCAGATACGCAGTATTTT

d_gene: TRBD1
abundance: many
j_gene: TRBJ1-1
v_gene: TRBV12-3/TRBV12-4
CDR3aa: CASSFTGGITEAFF
CDR3nt: TGTGCCAGCAGTTTTACAGGGGGGATAACTGAAGCTTTCTTT

d_gene: TRBD1
abundance: many
j_gene: TRBJ1-1
v_gene: TRBV18
CDR3aa: CASSPLRQGANTEAFF
CDR3nt: TGTGCCAGCTCACCACTCCGACAGGGGGCGAACACTGAAGCTTTCTTT

d_gene: -
abundance: many
j_gene: TRBJ2-1
v_gene: TRBV3-1
CDR3aa: CASSQVDNEQFF
CDR3nt: TGTGCCAGCAGCCAAGTGGACAATGAGCAGTTCTTC

d_gene: TRBD2
abundance: many
j_gene: TRBJ2-3
v_gene: TRBV5-1
CDR3aa: CASSTGTSGTTDTQYF
CDR3nt: TGCGCCAGCAGCACCGGGACTAGCGGGACCACAGATACGCAGTATTTT

d_gene: -
abundance: many
j_gene: TRBJ1-2
v_gene: TRBV4-2
CDR3aa: CASSQEGSGYTF
CDR3nt: TGTGCCAGCAGCCAAGAGGGGTCGGGCTACACCTTC

d_gene: TRBD2
abundance: many
j_gene: TRBJ2-1
v_gene: TRBV4-2
CDR3aa: CASSQPPTSGRGNEQFF
CDR3nt: TGTGCCAGCAGCCAACCTCCTACTAGCGGGAGAGGCAATGAGCAGTTCTTC

d_gene: -
abundance: few
j_gene: TRBJ2-7
v_gene: TRBV3-1
CDR3aa: CASSPFYEQYF
CDR3nt: TGTGCCAGCAGCCCTTTCTACGAGCAGTACTTC

d_gene: -
abundance: many
j_gene: TRBJ2-5
v_gene: TRBV10-3
CDR3aa: CAISEINVQETQYF
CDR3nt: TGTGCCATCAGTGAGATTAATGTACAAGAGACCCAGTACTTC